A single sample is the source of the 19 T cell receptor beta chains below, sequenced in a study of CD8 T cells in Susac syndrome. With random hexamers, roughly 0.45 to 1 ug RNA was reverse transcribed. One entry per CDR3 protein, called by TCRdb with MiXCR from the immunoSEQ multiplex PCR reads. The sample has under 200,000 distinct CDR3 sequences; around 96% are singletons. The sequencing input was CD8+ T cells from PBMCs. These receptors were obtained from a human donor with multiple sclerosis.

The chain couples TRBV29-1 to TRBJ2-3, with 8 bases aligning to TRBD2. The CDR3 loop spans 13 amino acids. Trimming at V came to 8 bases and at J to 2 bases, leaving 6 bases not matched to a gene. The germline CDR1 and CDR2 sequences are SQVTM and ANQGSEA. Written as DNA, the CDR3 is TGCAGCATACATAGCGGGACCACAGATACGCAGTATTTT. Its translation: CSIHSGTTDTQYF.

This chain joins TRBV27 and TRBJ2-1, with 9 bases aligning to TRBD2. Germline V gene lookup returns CDR1 MNHEY and CDR2 SMNVEV (reference sequence). Trimming cost V 1 base and J 6 bases; bases outside gene matches: 7. The CDR3 runs to 16 residues. The DNA of the CDR3 is TGTGCCAGCAGTTTATTACGGACTAGCGCCTTCAATGAGCAGTTCTTC. Translating gives CASSLLRTSAFNEQFF.

The rearrangement joins TRBV2 to TRBJ2-1; TRBD2 matches 7 bases. Trimming removed 4 bases from V and 8 bases from J; junction bases left unmatched: 8. CDR3 length: 14 residues. CDR1 is SNHLY and CDR2 is FYNNEI in the germline V gene. In DNA, the CDR3 is TGTGCCAGCAGTGTACCCGGGACTAAAGATGAGCAGTTCTTC. Translation: CASSVPGTKDEQFF. The full variable domain, rest sourced from reference TRBV2 and TRBJ2-1, is EPEVTQTPSHQVTQMGQEVILRCVPISNHLYFYWYRQILGQKVEFLVSFYNNEISEKSEIFDDQFSVERPDGSNFTLKIRSTKLEDSAMYFCASSVPGTKDEQFFGPGTRLTVL.

This rearrangement joins TRBV20-1 to TRBJ2-1; 13 nucleotides match TRBD2. The CDR3 sequence is 14 residues long. V lost 3 bases and J lost 8; bases outside the gene matches: 4. Germline-derived CDR1 and CDR2 are DFQATT and SNEGSKA (reference sequence). CDR3 region: CSARGLAGSYEQFF. For the CDR3, the DNA is TGCAGTGCTAGGGGACTAGCGGGATCCTATGAGCAGTTCTTC.

The genes are TRBV29-1 and TRBJ2-2; D not certain. Germline CDR1 is SQVTM and CDR2 is ANQGSEA. The CDR3 sequence is 12 residues long. Trimming took off 7 bases at V and 0 bases at J, with 6 bases between the two ends. The CDR3 region has the DNA TGCAGCGCCGCGGCGAACACCGGGGAGCTGTTTTTT. Its protein is CSAAANTGELFF.

The rearrangement uses TRBV2 and TRBJ2-1, with 9 bases lining up with TRBD2. CDR3 size: 15 residues. Germline lookup yields CDR1 SNHLY and CDR2 FYNNEI. J gave up 2 bases and V 6 bases, and 5 bases lay outside the gene matches. CDR3 protein: CASSLTSGTYNEQFF. CDR3 coding DNA: TGTGCCAGCAGCCTGACTAGCGGAACCTACAATGAGCAGTTCTTC.

The chain links TRBV4-1 to TRBJ1-2, with D uncertain. CDR1 and CDR2 from the germline V gene are MGHRA and YSYEKL. The CDR3 loop spans 13 amino acids. V was clipped by 1 base and J by 6 bases, with 9 bases between them. The CDR3 DNA follows: TGCGCCAGCAGCCAAGGGGGTCGCAATGGCTACACCTTC. This sequence encodes CASSQGGRNGYTF.

The V gene is TRBV7-9, the J gene TRBJ1-2, with a tentative D call TRBD1 (6 bases). Trimming cost V 10 bases and J 0 bases, with 12 bases left between them. The CDR3 extends over 13 amino acids. Germline assignment: CDR1 SEHNR and CDR2 FQNEAQ (reference sequence). The CDR3 reads CAIQGQANYGYTF. The CDR3 DNA is TGTGCCATCCAGGGACAAGCTAACTATGGCTACACCTTC.

The rearrangement joins TRBV12-3 or TRBV12-4 to TRBJ2-1; D is perhaps TRBD1 or TRBD2 (5 bases each). Trimming removed 8 bases at V and 10 bases at J, with 18 bases between. This CDR3 is built from 13 residues. The CDR3 loop reads CASSIGTTKEQFF. The CDR3 DNA reads TGTGCCAGCTCCATTGGGACGACCAAAGAGCAGTTCTTC.

V usage is TRBV29-1 and J usage is TRBJ2-5; 9 bases map to TRBD1. The CDR3 is made up of 15 amino acids. Per the germline V gene, CDR1 is SQVTM and CDR2 is ANQGSEA. Losses at the gene ends were 7 bases for V and 4 bases for J; bases not matched to a gene: 13. The chain's CDR3 is CSAATGTGYRETQYF. CDR3 nucleotides: TGCAGCGCGGCGACAGGGACAGGGTATCGAGAGACCCAGTACTTC.

The chain has TRBV27 and TRBJ2-1, with 8 bases lining up with TRBD1. V lost 6 bases, J lost 8 bases, and 9 bases stayed unmatched. Germline CDR1 and CDR2: MNHEY and SMNVEV (reference sequence). The CDR3 length is 14 residues. The CDR3 is CASSHRQGSDEQFF. The CDR3 region has the DNA TGTGCCAGCAGCCATCGACAGGGGAGCGATGAGCAGTTCTTC.

This CDR3 is CASSYRFQETQYF. DNA for the CDR3: TGTGCCAGCAGCTACAGGTTCCAAGAGACCCAGTACTTC. The chain carries TRBV27 and TRBJ2-5; weak D call: TRBD1 (5 bases). V lost 6 bases and J 1 base, leaving 9 bases between the germline ends. The CDR3 spans 13 residues. Germline values: CDR1 MNHEY, CDR2 SMNVEV (reference sequence).

The rearrangement links TRBV5-1 to TRBJ1-1; maybe TRBD1 (5 bases). V was cut by 5 bases and J by 5 bases, with 10 bases left in between. The V gene's germline CDR1 is SGHRS and CDR2 YFSETQ. The CDR3 sequence is 12 residues long. As DNA, the CDR3 is TGCGCCAGCAGGTCAGGGTTTACTGAAGCTTTCTTT. Its translation is CASRSGFTEAFF.

This clonotype appeared once. The chain has TRBV19 and TRBJ1-1, with TRBD1 identical over 7 bases. The V segment lost 11 bases and the J segment 4 bases; nucleotides outside the gene matches: 4. CDR1 LNHDA and CDR2 SQIVND come from the germline V gene (reference sequence). The CDR3 length is 11 residues. The CDR3 nucleotides read TGTGCCTCGACAGGGTTCACTGAAGCTTTCTTT. Amino acids: CASTGFTEAFF.

V is TRBV28 and J is TRBJ2-2; 8 bases line up with TRBD1. The CDR3 extends over 15 amino acids. Germline CDR1 reads MDHEN; CDR2 reads SYDVKM. The junction had 6 bases not matched to a gene; V was cut back by 8 bases and J by 1 base. The chain's CDR3 is CASAPGQENTGELFF. Written as DNA, the CDR3 is TGTGCCAGCGCCCCGGGACAGGAGAACACCGGGGAGCTGTTTTTT.

The V and J genes are TRBV14 and TRBJ2-3; the D gene is possibly TRBD2 (5 bases). V was pared by 3 bases and J by 2 bases, with 15 bases between. Germline assignment: CDR1 SGHDN and CDR2 FVKESK. The CDR3 totals 16 residues. The CDR3 sequence: CASSHRVGLLTDTQYF. For the CDR3, the DNA is TGTGCCAGCAGCCATCGGGTCGGACTCCTCACAGATACGCAGTATTTT.

This chain connects TRBV12-3 or TRBV12-4 to TRBJ2-2; D is perhaps TRBD1 or TRBD2 (5 bases each). Trimming took off 7 bases at V and 0 bases at J, with 21 bases between the two ends. CDR3 size: 18 residues. CDR3 residues: CASTVFLGDGANTGELFF. The DNA for the CDR3 is TGTGCCAGCACAGTTTTTCTCGGGGACGGCGCGAACACCGGGGAGCTGTTTTTT.

This clonotype was picked up a small number of times. V usage is TRBV7-9 and J usage is TRBJ2-1, with no clear D. The V gene's germline CDR1 is SEHNR and CDR2 FQNEAQ (reference sequence). CDR3 length equals 15 residues. Deletions cut 3 bases from V and 0 bases from J, with 9 bases between. CDR3 in DNA: TGTGCCAGCAGCTTGTCCGAAAGCTCCTACAATGAGCAGTTCTTC. Protein product: CASSLSESSYNEQFF.

The chain links TRBV5-4 to TRBJ1-2; 8 nucleotides line up with TRBD1. The CDR3 has 16 amino acids. Germline trimming cut 4 bases from V and 0 bases from J; bases unmatched to any gene: 8. Germline CDR1 and CDR2: SGHNT and YYREEE (reference sequence). The CDR3 DNA is TGTGCCAGCAGCCACCCAAGACAGGGGACTAACTATGGCTACACCTTC. It encodes CASSHPRQGTNYGYTF.